The entry that follows covers one T cell receptor beta chain sequence. The antigen remains unidentified. This record comes from a study of T cell responses to AZD1222 COVID-19 vaccine. Overall study results and limits: Researchers report vaccine-associated CD4 TCRs spanning spike, with dominance at 160-218 and 743-854. Researchers took repertoire samples only after the peak T cell response had come. Unmutated variant regions reportedly attract nearly half of all spike-specific TCRs. Clonal diversity was possibly underestimated, and the donors were mostly white British, with more females.

Trimming took 5 bases from V and 7 from J, leaving 11 bases between them. CDR1 and CDR2 (germline): MDHEN, SYDVKM. The CDR3 covers 12 residues. The method was immunoSEQ multiplex PCR; TCRdb's version includes in-frame clones alone and lacks a portion of them. The sample contains some 150,000 clones, around 93% of which appear only once. The rearrangement joins TRBV28 to TRBJ1-1, with a weak D call TRBD1 (5 bases). The specimen was peripheral blood, collected on day 0 of AZD1222 vaccination. The TCR was taken from an adult in good health. Written as DNA, the CDR3 is TGTGCCAGCAGTACCGGGACTATTGAAGCTTTCTTT. Its protein is CASSTGTIEAFF.